This TCR beta chain is drawn from a study of T-cell reconstitution after alpha-beta-depleted transplantation in children. This clonotype was counted between two and nine times. This CDR3 spans 14 amino acids. Germline values: CDR1 SGHDN, CDR2 FVKESK. V lost 3 bases, J lost 2 bases, and 10 bases lay in between. Preparation of the TCRbeta library used unique molecular identifiers. TCRdb processed the PCR reads anew with MiXCR; each CDR3 protein has one entry. The repertoire consists of hundreds of thousands of distinct CDR3 sequences, with around 16% occurring once and the leading ten covering approximately 38%.

The sample was PBMCs, mostly from graft donor cells, taken 360 days after TCRalphabeta/CD19-depleted stem cell transplant. The TCR originated in a male patient under 10 years old who had a stem cell transplant for acute lymphoblastic leukemia, so the T cells may come from the graft donor. The genes are TRBV14 and TRBJ2-5; no firm D call. CDR3 sequence reads: CASSHTNLQETQYF. For the CDR3, the DNA is TGTGCCAGCAGCCACACTAACCTTCAAGAGACCCAGTACTTC.